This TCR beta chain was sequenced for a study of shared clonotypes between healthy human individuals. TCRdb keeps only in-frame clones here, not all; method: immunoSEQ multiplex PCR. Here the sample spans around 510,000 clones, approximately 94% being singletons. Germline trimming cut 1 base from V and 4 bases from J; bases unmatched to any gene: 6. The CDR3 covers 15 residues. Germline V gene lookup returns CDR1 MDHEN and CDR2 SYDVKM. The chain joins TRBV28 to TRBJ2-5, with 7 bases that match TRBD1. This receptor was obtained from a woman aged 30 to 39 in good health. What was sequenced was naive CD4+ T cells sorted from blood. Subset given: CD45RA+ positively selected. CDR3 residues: CASSLYPGGRETQYF. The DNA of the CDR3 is TGTGCCAGCAGTTTATATCCAGGGGGTAGAGAGACCCAGTACTTC.